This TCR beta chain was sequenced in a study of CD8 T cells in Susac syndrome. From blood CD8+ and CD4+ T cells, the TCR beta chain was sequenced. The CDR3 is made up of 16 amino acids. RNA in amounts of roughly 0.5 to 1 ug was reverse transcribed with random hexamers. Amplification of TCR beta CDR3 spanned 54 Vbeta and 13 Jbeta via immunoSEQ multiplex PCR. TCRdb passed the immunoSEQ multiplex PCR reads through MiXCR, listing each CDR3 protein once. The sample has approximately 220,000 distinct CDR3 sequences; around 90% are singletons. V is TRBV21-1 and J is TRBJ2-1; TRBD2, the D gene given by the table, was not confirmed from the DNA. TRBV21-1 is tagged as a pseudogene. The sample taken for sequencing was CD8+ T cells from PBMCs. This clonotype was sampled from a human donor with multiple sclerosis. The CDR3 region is CASSNRTSGRRCEQFF. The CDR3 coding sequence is TGTGCCAGCAGCAATAGGACTAGCGGGCGCAGGTGTGAGCAGTTCTTC.